Included here is one TCR beta chain sequence, with context. The data stem from a study of blood T cells in healthy people across ages. Study-wide background: Template-switching capture recovered about one barcoded beta molecule per two T cells.

CDR1 is DFQATT and CDR2 is SNEGSKA in the germline V gene (reference sequence). J gave up 1 base and V 5 bases, and 10 bases lay outside the gene matches. CDR3 length: 15 amino acids. Alongside a J-beta primer mix, a sample-barcoded 5' primer served in a second PCR lasting 7 to 11 cycles. All cDNA molecules were each tagged by a template-switch adaptor with 12 random nucleotides. TCRdb ran MiXCR on the 5' RACE reads and lists one entry per CDR3 protein. This table holds fewer than 2,000,000 distinct CDR3 sequences, roughly a third found once. The V call is TRBV20-1, the J call TRBJ2-7, with 8 bases lining up with TRBD2. Sequencing was performed on blood. The clonotype originates from a woman aged 25 to 39 in good health. DNA for the CDR3: TGCAGTGCTTTCAACCCCGGGACTAGATCCTACGAGCAGTACTTC. Residues: CSAFNPGTRSYEQYF.